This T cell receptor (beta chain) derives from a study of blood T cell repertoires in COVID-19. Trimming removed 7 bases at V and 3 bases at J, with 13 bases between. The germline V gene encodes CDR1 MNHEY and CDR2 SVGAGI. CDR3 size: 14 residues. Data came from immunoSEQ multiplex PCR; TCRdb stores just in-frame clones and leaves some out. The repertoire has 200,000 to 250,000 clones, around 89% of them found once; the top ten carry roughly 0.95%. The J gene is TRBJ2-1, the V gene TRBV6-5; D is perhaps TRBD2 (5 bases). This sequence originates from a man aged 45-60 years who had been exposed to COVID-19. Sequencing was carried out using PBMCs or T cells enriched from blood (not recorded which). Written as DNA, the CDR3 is TGTGCCAGCATCCCGCGGGCGGGCTACAATGAGCAGTTCTTC. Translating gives CASIPRAGYNEQFF.